The present TCR beta chain was sequenced within a study of blood T cells in healthy people across ages. Germline V CDR1 and CDR2: ENHRY, SYGVKD. The CDR3 consists of 15 residues. Next came a second PCR, run for about 6 to 12 cycles, which used a sample-barcoded 5' primer along with a J-beta primer mix. MiXCR, applied by TCRdb to the 5' RACE reads, yields one record per CDR3 protein. The sample holds 1.5 million to 2 million distinct CDR3 sequences, about 28% seen once. This clonotype was sampled from a woman younger than 45 in good health. The specimen was blood. The chain employs TRBV10-3 and TRBJ2-4; no firm D call. The tail of the sequence fits TRBJ2-7 better, so the J call may be wrong. CDR3 coding DNA: TGTGCCATCAGTGAGTCGGGAAGGAGAGATTACGAGCAGTACTTC. Translated: CAISESGRRDYEQYF.